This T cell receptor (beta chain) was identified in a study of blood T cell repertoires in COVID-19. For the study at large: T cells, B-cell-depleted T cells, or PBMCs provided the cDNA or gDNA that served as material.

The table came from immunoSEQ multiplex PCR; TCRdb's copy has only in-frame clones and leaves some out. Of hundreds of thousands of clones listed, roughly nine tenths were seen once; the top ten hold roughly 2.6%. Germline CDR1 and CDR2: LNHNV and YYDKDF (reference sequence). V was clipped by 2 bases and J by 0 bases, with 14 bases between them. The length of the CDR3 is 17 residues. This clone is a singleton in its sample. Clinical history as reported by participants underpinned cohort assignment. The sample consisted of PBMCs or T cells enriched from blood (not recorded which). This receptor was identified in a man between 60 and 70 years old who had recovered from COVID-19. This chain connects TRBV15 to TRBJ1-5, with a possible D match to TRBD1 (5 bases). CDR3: CATSRRPTANSNQPQHF. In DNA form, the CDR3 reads TGTGCCACCAGCAGACGTCCGACAGCTAATAGCAATCAGCCCCAGCATTTT.